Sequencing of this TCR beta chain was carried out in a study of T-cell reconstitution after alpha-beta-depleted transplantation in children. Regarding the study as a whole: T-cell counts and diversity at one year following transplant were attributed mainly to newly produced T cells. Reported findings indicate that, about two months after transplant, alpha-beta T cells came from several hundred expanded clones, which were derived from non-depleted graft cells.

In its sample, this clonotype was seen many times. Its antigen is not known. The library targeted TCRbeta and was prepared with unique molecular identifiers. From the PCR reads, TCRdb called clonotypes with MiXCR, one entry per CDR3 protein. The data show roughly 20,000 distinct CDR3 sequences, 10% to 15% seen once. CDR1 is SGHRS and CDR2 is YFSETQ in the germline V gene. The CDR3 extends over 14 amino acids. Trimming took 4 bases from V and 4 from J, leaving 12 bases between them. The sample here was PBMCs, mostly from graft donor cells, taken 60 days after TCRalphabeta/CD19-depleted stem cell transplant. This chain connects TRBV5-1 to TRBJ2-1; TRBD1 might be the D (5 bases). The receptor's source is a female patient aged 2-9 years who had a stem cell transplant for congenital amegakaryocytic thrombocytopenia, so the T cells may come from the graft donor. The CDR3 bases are TGCGCCAGCAGCATCCAACAGGTTTACAATGAGCAGTTCTTC. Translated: CASSIQQVYNEQFF.